The 21 T cell receptor beta chains below were found in one sample sequenced in a study of blood T cells in healthy people across ages. For the second PCR, which ran for about 6 to 12 cycles, a sample-barcoded 5' primer and a J-beta primer mix were used. TCRdb re-called the 5' RACE reads with MiXCR, one entry per CDR3 protein. The table lists about a million distinct CDR3 sequences, around two fifths of them singletons. Sequenced: blood. The source of these receptors is a man younger than 35 in good health.

The chain has TRBV10-3 and TRBJ1-1, with unresolved D. The CDR3 consists of 18 residues. Trimming cost V 2 bases and J 1 base, with 20 bases left between them. Germline assignment: CDR1 ENHRY and CDR2 SYGVKD. The CDR3 here is CAISEGTEGRRPNTEAFF. CDR3 bases: TGTGCCATCAGTGAGGGAACCGAGGGCCGGAGGCCGAACACTGAAGCTTTCTTT.

This clonotype was counted between two and nine times. The chain uses TRBV4-2 and TRBJ2-2, with TRBD1 as a possible D gene (6 bases). The CDR3 has 17 amino acids. CDR1 and CDR2 (germline): LGHNA, YNFKEQ. V dropped 0 bases and J dropped 4 bases, with 15 bases sitting between them. The CDR3 DNA reads as TGTGCCAGCAGCCAAGATGAACAGGGTTGGGGCACCGGGGAGCTGTTTTTT. It specifies CASSQDEQGWGTGELFF.

Only a few counts were recorded for this clonotype. This chain links TRBV2 with TRBJ2-1; TRBD2 aligns across 12 bases. The ends lost 5 bases at V and 5 bases at J; junction bases unmatched: 10. Per the germline V gene, CDR1 is SNHLY and CDR2 is FYNNEI. The CDR3 runs to 17 residues. CDR3 amino acids: CASSTYPTSGGNNEQFF. The CDR3 DNA follows: TGTGCCAGCAGTACTTACCCTACTAGCGGGGGGAACAATGAGCAGTTCTTC.

This clonotype was seen more than once but under ten times. V gene TRBV5-1 combines with J gene TRBJ2-3; TRBD2 matches at 8 bases. This CDR3 has 16 amino acids. Germline-derived CDR1 and CDR2 are SGHRS and YFSETQ. V lost 2 bases and J lost 1; bases outside the gene matches: 6. This CDR3 is CASSFRLASGTDTQYF. DNA for the CDR3: TGCGCCAGCAGCTTCAGACTAGCGTCCGGCACAGATACGCAGTATTTT.

This clonotype was seen a few times. The V call is TRBV4-1, the J call TRBJ2-6, with D perhaps matching TRBD1 (6 bases). Germline V gene data show CDR1 as MGHRA and CDR2 as YSYEKL. The CDR3 is made up of 16 amino acids. The V end was cut by 2 bases, the J end by 4 bases, with 12 bases between. CDR3 amino acids: CASSQRGTSGANVLTF. Written as DNA, the CDR3 is TGCGCCAGCAGCCAAAGGGGGACATCGGGGGCCAACGTCCTGACTTTC.

The chain carries TRBV7-2 and TRBJ2-3, with 10 bases aligning to TRBD2. There are 15 residues in the CDR3. Germline V gives CDR1 SGHTA, CDR2 FQGNSA. The trim removed 5 bases at V and 4 bases at J, leaving 6 bases unmatched. CDR3 in amino acids: CASSVSGGRADTQYF. The CDR3 DNA is TGTGCCAGCAGCGTTAGCGGGGGGAGGGCAGATACGCAGTATTTT.

The sample holds one count of this clonotype. The chain links TRBV5-1 to TRBJ2-1; the D gene is possibly TRBD1 (5 bases). CDR1 SGHRS and CDR2 YFSETQ come from the germline V gene. The ends were cut back, 3 bases at V and 4 bases at J, with 23 bases in the middle. The CDR3 is 18 amino acids. CDR3 amino acids: CASSSSPRQHLIYNEQFF. CDR3 sequence (DNA): TGCGCCAGCAGCTCATCGCCCCGACAGCATCTAATTTACAATGAGCAGTTCTTC.

This clonotype showed up just a few times. This sequence joins TRBV12-3 or TRBV12-4 and TRBJ1-1; 10 bases are a match to TRBD1. The CDR3 has 12 amino acids. The V gene end was trimmed by 5 bases and the J gene end by 11 bases; junction bases not matched to a gene: 5. The CDR3 DNA follows: TGTGCCAGCAGTACGACAGGGGGCCGGGCTTTCTTT. Encoded protein: CASSTTGGRAFF.

This clonotype was observed many times. The rearrangement joins TRBV15 to TRBJ2-3, with 7 bases matching TRBD1. There are 14 residues in the CDR3. V shed 5 bases, J shed 4 bases, and the junction held 6 bases outside the gene matches. CDR1 is LNHNV, CDR2 YYDKDF, per germline (reference sequence). CDR3: CATSRDRGADTQYF. The DNA for the CDR3 is TGTGCCACCAGCCGGGACAGAGGCGCAGATACGCAGTATTTT.

This chain uses TRBV10-3 with TRBJ1-3, with TRBD1 as a possible D gene (5 bases). CDR3 size: 15 residues. The V gene lost 11 bases and the J gene lost 1 base, with 18 bases spanning the gap. Germline lookup yields CDR1 ENHRY and CDR2 SYGVKD. CDR3 sequence reads: CAFKLEGRSGNTIYF. In DNA form, the CDR3 reads TGTGCCTTCAAACTGGAGGGGAGGTCTGGAAACACCATATATTTT.

The V call is TRBV7-2, the J call TRBJ2-5; 7 bases fit TRBD1. The V segment lost 7 bases and the J segment 11 bases; nucleotides outside the gene matches: 16. Germline lookup yields CDR1 SGHTA and CDR2 FQGNSA. The CDR3 extends over 14 amino acids. The CDR3 nucleotides are TGTGCCAGCACTCTAAATAAGGGGGCCGGTGAGCAGTACTTC. This gives the protein CASTLNKGAGEQYF.

CDR3 loop: CSVLLLRGDDQETQFF. The CDR3 DNA follows: TGCAGCGTCCTCCTCCTCAGGGGGGATGACCAAGAGACCCAGTTCTTC. The chain links TRBV29-1 to TRBJ2-1; tentatively, D is TRBD1 (7 bases). This CDR3 spans 16 amino acids. The germline CDR1 and CDR2 sequences are SQVTM and ANQGSEA. V lost 6 bases and J lost 13, with 31 bases in between.

This clonotype occurred a few times. The chain is built from TRBV6-4 and TRBJ2-7, with 7 bases fitting TRBD1. Germline V gene lookup returns CDR1 MRHNA and CDR2 SNTAGT. CDR3 size: 13 residues. The ends lost 7 bases at V and 5 bases at J; junction bases unmatched: 8. The CDR3 loop is CASTSTGSHEQYF. CDR3 bases: TGTGCCAGCACTTCGACAGGGTCCCACGAGCAGTACTTC.

This chain joins TRBV12-5 and TRBJ1-1, with 8 bases fitting TRBD1. The CDR3 is 15 amino acids. Germline CDR1 is LGHNT and CDR2 is FRNRAP. After removal of 7 bases from V and 1 base from J, the junction contained 8 bases not matched to a gene. The CDR3 reads CASATGQGPNTEAFF. DNA of the CDR3: TGTGCTAGTGCCACCGGACAGGGCCCGAACACTGAAGCTTTCTTT.

CDR3 nucleotides: TGCGCCAGCAGCCAAAATGCGGGCGTAGGAGAAAAACTGTTTTTT. This gives the protein CASSQNAGVGEKLFF. The genes are TRBV4-3 and TRBJ1-4; D is unresolved. Trimming removed 2 bases from V and 8 bases from J, with 15 bases in between. Germline lookup yields CDR1 LGHNA and CDR2 YSLEER. This CDR3 has 15 amino acids.

This clonotype was seen repeatedly, ten times or more. The rearrangement uses TRBV5-1 and TRBJ2-1; unclear D gene. The CDR3 has 12 amino acids. V was cut by 1 base and J by 6 bases, with 5 bases left in between. Germline assignment: CDR1 SGHRS and CDR2 YFSETQ. The CDR3 coding sequence is TGCGCCAGCAGCTTGACGGTCAATGAGCAGTTCTTC. This codes for CASSLTVNEQFF.

A note on this clonotype: A much larger clone sits a single nucleotide away, making a read error possible. J is TRBJ2-1 and V is TRBV10-3; perhaps TRBD2 as D (6 bases). This CDR3 is 14 amino acids long. The germline gives CDR1 ENHRY, CDR2 SYGVKD. CDR3 coding DNA: TGTGCCACCAGTGAGGTCCTAGCGAACAATGAGCAGTTCTTC. Translation gives CATSEVLANNEQFF.

With respect to this clonotype: A much larger clonotype is one base distant, so this may be a read error. The V gene is TRBV6-2 or TRBV6-3, the J gene TRBJ2-1; D uncertain. The CDR3 contains 11 residues. Germline V lookup: CDR1 MNHEY, CDR2 SVGEGT. CDR3 sequence (DNA): TGTACCAGCAGTCAGCCTAAGGAGCAGTTCTTC. It encodes CTSSQPKEQFF.

The chain has TRBV3-1 and TRBJ1-2, with TRBD1 matching 12 bases. V was clipped by 1 base and J by 4 bases; unmatched bases: 4. CDR1 is LGHDT, CDR2 YNNKEL, per germline (reference sequence). The CDR3 has 16 amino acids. CDR3 residues: CASSQGDRGPAYGYTF. The DNA of the CDR3 is TGTGCCAGCAGCCAAGGGGACAGGGGGCCGGCCTATGGCTACACCTTC.

In its sample, this clonotype was seen once. The chain combines TRBV9 with TRBJ2-2, with 14 bases fitting TRBD2. This CDR3 region has 18 residues. Germline lookup yields CDR1 SGDLS and CDR2 YYNGEE. With 4 bases clipped from V and 0 bases from J, the junction kept 5 bases outside the gene matches. As DNA, the CDR3 is TGTGCCAGCAGCCTGGGACTAGCGGGGGCCGCGAACACCGGGGAGCTGTTTTTT. This sequence encodes CASSLGLAGAANTGELFF.

The chain is built from TRBV7-8 and TRBJ2-1, with 15 bases lining up with TRBD2. Germline loops: CDR1 SGHVS, CDR2 FQNEAQ. V was clipped by 4 bases and J by 5 bases; unmatched bases: 12. The CDR3 extends over 19 amino acids. The CDR3 here is CASSSRTSGGAVINNEQFF. CDR3 nucleotides: TGTGCCAGCAGCTCCAGGACTAGCGGGGGGGCGGTAATCAACAATGAGCAGTTCTTC.